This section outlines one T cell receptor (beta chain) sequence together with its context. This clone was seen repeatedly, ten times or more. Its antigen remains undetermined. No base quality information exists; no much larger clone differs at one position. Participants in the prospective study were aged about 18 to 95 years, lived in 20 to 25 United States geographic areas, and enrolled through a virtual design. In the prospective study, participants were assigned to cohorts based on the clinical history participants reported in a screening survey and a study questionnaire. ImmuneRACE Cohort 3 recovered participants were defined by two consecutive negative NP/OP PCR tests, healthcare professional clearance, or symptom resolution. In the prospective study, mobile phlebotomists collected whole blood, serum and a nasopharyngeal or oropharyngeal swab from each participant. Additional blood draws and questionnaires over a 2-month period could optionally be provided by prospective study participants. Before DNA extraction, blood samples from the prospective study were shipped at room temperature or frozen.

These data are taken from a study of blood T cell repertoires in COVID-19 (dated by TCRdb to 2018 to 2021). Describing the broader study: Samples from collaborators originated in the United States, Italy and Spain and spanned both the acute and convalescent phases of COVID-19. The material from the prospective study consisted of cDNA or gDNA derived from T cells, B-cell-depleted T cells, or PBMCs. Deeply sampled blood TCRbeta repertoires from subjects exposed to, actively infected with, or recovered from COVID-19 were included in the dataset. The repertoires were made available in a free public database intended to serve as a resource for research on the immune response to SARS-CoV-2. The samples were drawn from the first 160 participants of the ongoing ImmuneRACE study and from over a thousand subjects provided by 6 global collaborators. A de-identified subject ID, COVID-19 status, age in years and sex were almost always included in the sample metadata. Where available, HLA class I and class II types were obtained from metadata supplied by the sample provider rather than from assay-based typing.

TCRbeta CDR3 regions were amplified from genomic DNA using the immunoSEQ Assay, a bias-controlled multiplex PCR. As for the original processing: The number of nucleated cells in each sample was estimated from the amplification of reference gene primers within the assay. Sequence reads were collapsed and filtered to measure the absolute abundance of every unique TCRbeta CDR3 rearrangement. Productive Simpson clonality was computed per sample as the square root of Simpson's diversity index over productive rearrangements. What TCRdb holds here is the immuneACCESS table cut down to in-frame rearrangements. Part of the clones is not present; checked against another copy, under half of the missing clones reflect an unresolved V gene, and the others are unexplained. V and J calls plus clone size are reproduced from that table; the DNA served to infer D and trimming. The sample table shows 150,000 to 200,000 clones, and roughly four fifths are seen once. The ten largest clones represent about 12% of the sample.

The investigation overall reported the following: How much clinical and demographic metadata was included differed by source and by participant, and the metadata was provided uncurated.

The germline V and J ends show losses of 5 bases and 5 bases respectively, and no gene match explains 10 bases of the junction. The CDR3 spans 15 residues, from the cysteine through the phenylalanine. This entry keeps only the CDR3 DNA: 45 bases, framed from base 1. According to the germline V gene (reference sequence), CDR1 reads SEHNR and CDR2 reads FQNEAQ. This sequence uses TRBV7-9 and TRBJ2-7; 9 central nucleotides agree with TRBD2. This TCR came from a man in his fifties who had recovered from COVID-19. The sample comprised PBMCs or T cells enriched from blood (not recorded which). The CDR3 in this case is CASSPSAGGFDEQYF. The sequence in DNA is TGTGCCAGCAGCCCGAGTGCGGGGGGGTTCGACGAGCAGTACTTC.